The following is a T cell receptor beta chain sequence with its context. This clone has just a few counts. Its antigen target is currently unknown. Base qualities are not provided; no much larger clone lies one nucleotide away. The data belong to a study of primary melanoma T cells and metastatic recurrence (dated by TCRdb to the early 2020s). About the study as a whole: The cohort comprised approximately 190 primary melanomas of stage T2 to T4, with thickness greater than 1 mm. The study examined whether T-cell fraction and T-cell repertoire clonality in primary melanoma tumors predicted patient outcome. Progression-free survival was the clinical outcome compared against the T-cell fraction measured by TCR beta sequencing. Histopathological grading of tumor-infiltrating lymphocytes was compared with the T-cell fraction derived from sequencing. What the work shows at the level of the full study, not this receptor alone: The authors presented an effective T-cell-mediated antitumor response in primary melanoma only as a suggestion and not as a demonstrated mechanism. A T-cell fraction above 20% appeared protective regardless of ulceration status, mitotic rate or nodal disease. Progression-free survival was reportedly predicted by the tumor T-cell fraction independently of thickness, ulceration, mitotic rate and age. Compared with adding any other histopathological variable to tumor thickness, adding T-cell fraction reportedly produced a bigger improvement in progression-free survival prediction.

Libraries were constructed by the immunoSEQ multiplex PCR assay. High-throughput sequencing of the T-cell receptor beta chain was performed on primary melanoma tumor tissue. As for how the authors treated the data: Repertoire analyses included TCRB CDR3 sharing between samples and the distribution of insertions and deletions. A gradient-boosted model ranked how well the T-cell fraction predicted outcome compared with histopathological variables. The immuneACCESS repertoire file appears here via TCRdb, limited to in-frame rearrangements. These files lack a portion of the clones; in checked studies, under half of the deficit traces to unresolved V genes, and the cause of the others is not known. V, J and clone size were drawn from that table, and D and trimming were deduced from the DNA. In all, the sample holds about 770 clones, and approximately 76% of those were seen once. Around 43% of the sample is held by the ten biggest clonotypes.

The primary melanoma of each patient had been surgically resected and was considered potentially curable but at risk of metastatic recurrence. Ends trimmed: V by 5 bases, J by 7 bases; bases unmatched to a gene: 9. The germline V gene supplies CDR1 SGHNT and CDR2 YENEEA. Its CDR3 holds 14 amino acids, cysteine through phenylalanine. Just CDR3 DNA is preserved here, 42 bases in frame from base 1. The sample consisted of melanoma tumor tissue. The source of this sequence is a human donor with melanoma. The rearrangement combines TRBV11-3 with TRBJ1-2, with 8 bases aligning to TRBD1. CDR3 loop: CASSPTSGGSGYTF. The DNA reads as follows: TGTGCCAGCAGCCCAACCTCAGGGGGCAGTGGCTACACCTTC.